This is a list of T cell receptor beta chains from one sample in a study of cytomegalovirus exposure and HLA in healthy donors. Profiling relied on immunoSEQ multiplex PCR, and the TCRdb table lists in-frame clones only, not all of them. The data include 130,000 or so clones; the top ten clones carry approximately 2%. The sample was PBMCs. These receptors were collected from a young woman in good health and CMV-seronegative. Each CDR3 is given with its conserved first and last residue. D genes are given only for firm matches.

15 | TRBD2 | TRBJ2-5 | TRBV9 | CASSVASSGQETQYF | TGTGCCAGCAGCGTAGCGTCTAGCGGGCAAGAGACCCAGTACTTC
15 | TRBD1 | TRBJ1-2 | TRBV6-4 | CASRSTGATDYGYTF | TGTGCCAGCAGATCGACAGGGGCTACTGACTATGGCTACACCTTC
16 | - | TRBJ2-6 | TRBV7-3 | CASSLLGGAGANVLTF | TGTGCCAGCAGCTTACTCGGGGGAGCTGGGGCCAACGTCCTGACTTTC
14 | - | TRBJ1-2 | TRBV19 | CASSRGLSGYGYTF | TGTGCCAGTAGTCGGGGACTTTCAGGCTATGGCTACACCTTC
14 | - | TRBJ1-1 | TRBV10-2 | CASSHLREDTEAFF | TGCGCCAGCAGTCATCTCAGGGAGGACACTGAAGCTTTCTTT
16 | - | TRBJ2-2 | TRBV7-3 | CASSLKASQGSGELFF | TGTGCCAGCAGCTTAAAGGCTAGCCAAGGCTCCGGGGAGCTGTTTTTT
16 | - | TRBJ2-1 | TRBV5-4 | CASSLADGSNRNEQFF | TGTGCCAGCAGCTTGGCTGACGGGAGTAACCGCAATGAGCAGTTCTTC
16 | TRBD1 | TRBJ2-3 | TRBV5-1 | CASMSGTATSTDTQYF | TGCGCCAGCATGTCCGGGACAGCAACTAGCACAGATACGCAGTATTTT
15 | - | TRBJ2-1 | TRBV7-3 | CASSLRGASYNEQFF | TGTGCCAGCAGCTTACGGGGGGCCTCCTACAATGAGCAGTTCTTC
14 | TRBD1 | TRBJ1-4 | TRBV19 | CASSRGTGDEKLFF | TGTGCCAGTAGTCGCGGGACAGGGGATGAAAAACTGTTTTTT
14 | - | TRBJ1-2 | TRBV7-9 | CASSSPGGMRGYTF | TGTGCCAGCAGCTCCCCGGGGGGAATGAGAGGCTACACCTTC
12 | - | TRBJ1-1 | TRBV25-1 | CASSFMNTEAFF | TGTGCCAGCAGTTTTATGAACACTGAAGCTTTCTTT
15 | TRBD1 | TRBJ1-1 | TRBV11-3 | CASSLLQGGNTEAFF | TGTGCCAGCAGCTTGTTACAGGGGGGAAATACTGAAGCTTTCTTT
15 | TRBD2 | TRBJ2-7 | TRBV5-6 | CASSLGTSGDWEQYF | TGTGCCAGCAGCTTGGGGACTAGCGGGGATTGGGAGCAGTACTTC
15 | TRBD2 | TRBJ2-1 | TRBV9 | CASALAGGPRNEQFF | TGTGCCAGTGCTTTAGCGGGAGGGCCTCGGAATGAGCAGTTCTTC
14 | - | TRBJ2-7 | TRBV13 | CASSTTGTAYEQYF | TGTGCCAGCAGCACCACAGGGACGGCCTACGAGCAGTACTTC
16 | - | TRBJ1-1 | TRBV6-6 | CASSYRPKDSPTEAFF | TGTGCCAGCAGTTACCGACCCAAGGACAGCCCCACTGAAGCTTTCTTT
18 | - | TRBJ2-2 | TRBV25-1 | CASSELDARGEVSGELFF | TGTGCCAGCAGTGAATTGGATGCCCGGGGAGAGGTGTCCGGGGAGCTGTTTTTT
10 | - | TRBJ1-2 | TRBV7-9 | CASSGEGYTF | TGTGCCAGCAGCGGGGAGGGCTACACCTTC
16 | - | TRBJ2-3 | TRBV7-3 | CASSLNAGTSTDTQYF | TGTGCCAGCAGCTTAAATGCGGGAACAAGCACAGATACGCAGTATTTT
16 | TRBD1 | TRBJ2-3 | TRBV27 | CASSLSGTGATDTQYF | TGTGCCAGCAGTTTATCGGGGACAGGGGCGACAGATACGCAGTATTTT
13 | - | TRBJ2-1 | TRBV28 | CASSGSNYNEQFF | TGTGCCAGCTCGGGATCCAACTACAATGAGCAGTTCTTC
17 | TRBD1 | TRBJ1-2 | TRBV5-6 | CASSLAPWTGVESGYAF | TGTGCCAGCAGCTTGGCGCCTTGGACAGGGGTAGAAAGTGGCTACGCCTTC
15 | - | TRBJ1-1 | TRBV5-6 | CASSLWAGGWTEAFF | TGTGCCAGCAGCTTGTGGGCCGGGGGGTGGACTGAAGCTTTCTTT
16 | - | TRBJ1-5 | TRBV2 | CASSVSGDYSNQPQHF | TGTGCCAGCAGTGTCTCAGGGGACTATAGCAATCAGCCCCAGCATTTT
14 | TRBD1 | TRBJ2-3 | TRBV5-6 | CASSSQGERDTQYF | TGTGCCAGCAGCTCTCAGGGGGAACGGGATACGCAGTATTTT
16 | - | TRBJ2-7 | TRBV19 | CASSIHGTPRGDEQYF | TGTGCCAGTAGTATACATGGGACCCCCAGGGGCGACGAGCAGTACTTC
17 | - | TRBJ2-3 | TRBV10-3 | CATWPPPSEGGTDTQYF | TGTGCCACCTGGCCCCCTCCTAGTGAGGGGGGCACAGATACGCAGTATTTT
14 | - | TRBJ2-5 | TRBV11-3 | CASSSTRGSETQYF | TGTGCCAGCAGCTCGACCAGGGGAAGTGAGACCCAGTACTTC
14 | TRBD1 | TRBJ2-7 | TRBV30 | CAWVDRGSSYEQYF | TGTGCCTGGGTGGACAGGGGCAGCTCCTACGAGCAGTACTTC
13 | - | TRBJ1-2 | TRBV27 | CASRTGLDYGYTF | TGTGCCAGCAGAACAGGCCTAGACTATGGCTACACCTTC
16 | TRBD1 | TRBJ2-3 | TRBV15 | CATSGRDRVAKDTQYF | TGTGCCACCAGCGGTCGGGACAGGGTGGCAAAAGATACGCAGTATTTT
16 | TRBD2 | TRBJ2-1 | TRBV9 | CASSVVWASGSHEQFF | TGTGCCAGCAGCGTAGTCTGGGCTAGCGGGAGTCATGAGCAGTTCTTC
14 | - | TRBJ2-1 | TRBV4-3 | CASSQEKSQREQFF | TGCGCCAGCAGCCAAGAGAAATCGCAGCGGGAGCAGTTCTTC
15 | - | TRBJ2-7 | TRBV11-2 | CASSLVQLASYEQYF | TGTGCCAGCAGCTTAGTCCAACTAGCATCCTACGAGCAGTACTTC
14 | - | TRBJ1-1 | TRBV25-1 | CASSEPTLNTEAFF | TGTGCCAGCAGTGAACCCACATTGAACACTGAAGCTTTCTTT
13 | - | TRBJ2-3 | TRBV12-5 | CAQPTGFPDTQYF | TGTGCCCAACCAACAGGTTTTCCAGATACGCAGTATTTT
16 | - | TRBJ1-1 | TRBV28 | CASRVWGMEGNTEAFF | TGTGCCAGCAGAGTTTGGGGGATGGAGGGGAACACTGAAGCTTTCTTT
13 | - | TRBJ2-7 | TRBV6-6 | CASTKSRGPEQYF | TGTGCCAGCACCAAGAGCAGGGGTCCCGAGCAGTACTTC
16 | TRBD2 | TRBJ2-3 | TRBV7-9 | CASSLGLAVFTDTQYF | TGTGCCAGCAGCTTAGGGCTAGCGGTTTTCACAGATACGCAGTATTTT
15 | - | TRBJ2-7 | TRBV10-3 | CAISESEGAGDEQYF | TGTGCCATCAGTGAGTCAGAGGGAGCTGGTGACGAGCAGTACTTC
15 | TRBD2 | TRBJ2-3 | TRBV7-7 | CASSPRLAEEDTQYF | TGTGCCAGCAGCCCGAGACTAGCCGAGGAAGATACGCAGTATTTT
15 | - | TRBJ2-1 | TRBV7-3 | CASSLQGTSYNEQFF | TGTGCCAGCAGCTTACAGGGGACCTCTTACAATGAGCAGTTCTTC
13 | - | TRBJ1-2 | TRBV6-1 | CASKITVNYGYTF | TGTGCCAGCAAGATTACAGTTAACTATGGCTACACCTTC
13 | TRBD2 | TRBJ2-1 | TRBV2 | CAKGLAGNNEQFF | TGTGCCAAGGGACTAGCGGGAAACAATGAGCAGTTCTTC
15 | TRBD1 | TRBJ1-2 | TRBV5-4 | CASSPRDRGIIGYTF | TGTGCCAGCAGCCCCCGGGACAGGGGCATTATTGGCTACACCTTC
15 | TRBD1 | TRBJ1-2 | TRBV30 | CAWIGDRGLGYGYIF | TGTGCCTGGATCGGGGACAGGGGTCTGGGCTATGGCTACATCTTC
16 | TRBD2 | TRBJ2-2 | TRBV7-8 | CASSPIAGGNTGELFF | TGTGCCAGCAGCCCCATAGCGGGAGGGAACACCGGGGAGCTGTTTTTT
16 | - | TRBJ1-3 | TRBV5-1 | CASSPVRESSGNTIYF | TGCGCCAGCAGCCCAGTCCGGGAAAGCTCTGGAAACACCATATATTTT
15 | TRBD1 | TRBJ1-4 | TRBV11-3 | CASSLGQGVDEKLFF | TGTGCCAGCAGCTTGGGACAGGGGGTTGATGAAAAACTGTTTTTT